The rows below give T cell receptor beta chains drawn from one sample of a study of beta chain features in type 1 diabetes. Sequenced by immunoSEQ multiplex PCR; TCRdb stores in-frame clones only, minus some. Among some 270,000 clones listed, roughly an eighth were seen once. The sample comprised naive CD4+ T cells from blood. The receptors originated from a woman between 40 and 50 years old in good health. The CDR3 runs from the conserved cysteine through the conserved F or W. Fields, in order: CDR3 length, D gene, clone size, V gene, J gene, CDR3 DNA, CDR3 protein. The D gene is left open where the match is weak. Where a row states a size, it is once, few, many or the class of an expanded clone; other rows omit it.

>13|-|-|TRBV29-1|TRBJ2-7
TGCAGCGTTGGTCGCGCGCCCACCTACGAGCAGTACTTC
CSVGRAPTYEQYF
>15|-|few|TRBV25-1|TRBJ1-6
TGTGCCAGCAGTGTCACGAGCTCCTATAATTCACCCCTCCACTTT
CASSVTSSYNSPLHF
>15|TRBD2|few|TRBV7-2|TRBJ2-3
TGTGCCAGCAGCATTAGCGGGGGGGCCTTGTATACGCAGTATTTT
CASSISGGALYTQYF
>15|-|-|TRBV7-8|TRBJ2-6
TGTGCCAGCAGTCCCTCGGGGGCTGGGGCCAACGTCCTGACTTTC
CASSPSGAGANVLTF
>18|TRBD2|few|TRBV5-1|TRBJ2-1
TGCGCCAGCAGCTTGGCCGGGACTAGCGGGGGGGCAGGCAATGAGCAGTTCTTC
CASSLAGTSGGAGNEQFF
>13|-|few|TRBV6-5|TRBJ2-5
TGTGCCAGCAGCCTGCGGGACAGTGGGACCCAGTACTTC
CASSLRDSGTQYF
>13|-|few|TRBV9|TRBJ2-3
TGTGCCAGCAGCGTAATACTAGCAGATACGCAGTATTTT
CASSVILADTQYF
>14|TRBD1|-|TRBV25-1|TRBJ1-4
TGTGCCAGCAGTTCCGACAGGGTTGGTGAAAAACTGTTTTTT
CASSSDRVGEKLFF
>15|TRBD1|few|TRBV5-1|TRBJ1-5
TGCGCCAGCAGCTTGACAGGGCAGGGGGATCAGCCCCAGCATTTT
CASSLTGQGDQPQHF
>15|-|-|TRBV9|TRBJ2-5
TGTGCCAGCAGCGTAGACTATGGGTACCAAGAGACCCAGTACTTC
CASSVDYGYQETQYF
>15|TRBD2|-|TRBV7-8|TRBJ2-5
TGTGCCAGCAGCTTTTCCTTGCGGGGGGGAGAGACCCAGTACTTC
CASSFSLRGGETQYF
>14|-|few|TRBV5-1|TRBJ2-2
TGCGCCAGCAGCCCCCGACTTAACACCGGGGAGCTGTTTTTT
CASSPRLNTGELFF
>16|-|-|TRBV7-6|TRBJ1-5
TGTGCCAGCAGCTTGGGGCCCCGGTATAGCAATCAGCCCCAGCATTTT
CASSLGPRYSNQPQHF
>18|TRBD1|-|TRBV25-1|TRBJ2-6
TGTGCCAGCAGCGCTACCGGGACAGCCTTCTCTGGGGCCAACGTCCTGACTTTC
CASSATGTAFSGANVLTF
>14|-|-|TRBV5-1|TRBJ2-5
TGCGCCAGCAGCTCGCTATTACTAGGAGAGACCCAGTACTTC
CASSSLLLGETQYF
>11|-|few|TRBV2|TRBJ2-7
TGTGCCAGCAGGGTAGGGAGGGAGCAGTACTTC
CASRVGREQYF
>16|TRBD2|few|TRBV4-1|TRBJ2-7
TGTGCCAGCAGCCAAGAAGGCCTAGCGGGGGCCAAAGAGCAGTACTTC
CASSQEGLAGAKEQYF
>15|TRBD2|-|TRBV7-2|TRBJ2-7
TGTGCCAGCAGCTTACCCTCAGCGGGGATTGGCGAGCAGTACTTC
CASSLPSAGIGEQYF
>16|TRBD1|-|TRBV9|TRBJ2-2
TGTGCCAGCAGCGTAACCGGGACAGCCAACACCGGGGAGCTGTTTTTT
CASSVTGTANTGELFF
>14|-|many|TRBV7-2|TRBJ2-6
TGTGCCAGCTCCTCTTTCTCTGGGGCCAACGTCCTGACTTTC
CASSSFSGANVLTF
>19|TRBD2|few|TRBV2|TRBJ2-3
TGTGCCAGCAGTGATCCCGGGACTAGCGGGGGACGCCGCACAGATACGCAGTATTTT
CASSDPGTSGGRRTDTQYF
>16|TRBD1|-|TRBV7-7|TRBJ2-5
TGTGCTAGCAGCTTAGGATTACAGGGGCTACAAGAGACCCAGTACTTC
CASSLGLQGLQETQYF
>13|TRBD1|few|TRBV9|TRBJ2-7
TGTGCCAGCAGCGGAACAGGGGACTACGAGCAGTACTTC
CASSGTGDYEQYF
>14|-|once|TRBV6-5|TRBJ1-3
TGTGCCAGCAGTTACAGAAGAGCTGGAAACACCATATATTTT
CASSYRRAGNTIYF
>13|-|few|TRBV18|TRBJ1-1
TGTGCCAGCTCACCGAAGAGTAACACTGAAGCTTTCTTT
CASSPKSNTEAFF
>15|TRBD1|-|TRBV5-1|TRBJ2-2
TGCGCCAGCAGCTTGGCTGGGACAGAAACCGGGGAGCTGTTTTTT
CASSLAGTETGELFF
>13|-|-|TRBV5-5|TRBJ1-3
TGTGCCAGCATCCAGGGATCTGGAAACACCATATATTTT
CASIQGSGNTIYF
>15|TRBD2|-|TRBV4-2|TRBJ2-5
TGTGCCAGCAGCCAAGTCGGGACTATCCCTCGGGAGCAGTACTTC
CASSQVGTIPREQYF
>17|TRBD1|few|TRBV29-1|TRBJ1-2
TGCAGCGCTGACTTCACATTTGGACAGGGGGCTACCTATGGCTACACCTTC
CSADFTFGQGATYGYTF
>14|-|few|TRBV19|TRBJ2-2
TGTGCCAGTTCTGGGGGGGGGCTTGAAGTGGAGCTGTTTTTT
CASSGGGLEVELFF
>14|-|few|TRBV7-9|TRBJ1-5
TGTGCCAGCAGCATCGACTCTAGCAATCAGCCCCAGCATTTT
CASSIDSSNQPQHF
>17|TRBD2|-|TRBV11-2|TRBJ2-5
TGTGCCAGCAGCCCCGGGACTAGCGGGGGAACCCAAGAGACCCAGTACTTC
CASSPGTSGGTQETQYF
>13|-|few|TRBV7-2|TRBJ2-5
TGTGCCAGCAGCTGGGCAGGGCAAGAGACCCAGTACTTC
CASSWAGQETQYF
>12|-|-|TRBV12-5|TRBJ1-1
TGTGCTAGTGGTCCCGTGAACACTGAAGCTTTCTTT
CASGPVNTEAFF
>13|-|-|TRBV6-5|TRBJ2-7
TGTGCCAGCAGTGCCCTGTTGGGGCCCGAGCAGTACTTC
CASSALLGPEQYF
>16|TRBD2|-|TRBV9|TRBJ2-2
TGTGCCAGCAGCGTGGGAGCTAGCGGGGGCACCGTGGAGCTGTTTTTT
CASSVGASGGTVELFF
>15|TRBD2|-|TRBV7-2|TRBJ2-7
TGTGCCAGCAGTCGACTAGCGGGGGCCAACTACGAGCAGTACTTC
CASSRLAGANYEQYF